This passage covers 5 T cell receptor beta chains from one sample sequenced in a study of shared clonotypes between healthy human individuals. Sequenced by immunoSEQ multiplex PCR; TCRdb stores in-frame clones only, minus some. The table shows some 2,000,000 clones, with about 95% occurring only once. The naive CD8 fraction comprised CD45RO-negative cells positively selected for CCR7 and excluded terminally differentiated effector memory CD45RA+ cells. Specimen: naive CD8+ T cells sorted from blood. All receptors derive from a man aged 18 to 30 in good health.

A remark on this clone: At the DNA level, this CDR3 is encoded by other sequences in the same sample as well. The chain carries TRBV9 and TRBJ2-1; possibly TRBD1 for D (5 bases). The CDR3 consists of 15 residues. V was trimmed by 0 bases and J by 6 bases, leaving 13 bases between them. Per germline, CDR1 SGDLS and CDR2 YYNGEE. The CDR3 sequence: CASSVGAGLGNEQFF. The CDR3 region has the DNA TGTGCCAGCAGCGTAGGGGCAGGGCTAGGCAATGAGCAGTTCTTC.

The rearrangement uses TRBV9 and TRBJ2-7; unclear D gene. Trimming shortened V by 4 bases and J by 5 bases, and 19 bases separated the two germline ends. CDR1 and CDR2 (germline): SGDLS, YYNGEE. The CDR3 covers 15 residues. CDR3 sequence reads: CASSFASTSNHEQYF. DNA for the CDR3: TGTGCCAGCAGCTTCGCCTCCACCTCAAACCACGAGCAGTACTTC.

This chain uses TRBV25-1 with TRBJ1-2; no clear D gene. CDR3 size: 18 residues. V was cut by 0 bases and J by 1 base, with 18 bases left in between. Germline V gives CDR1 MGHDK, CDR2 SYGVNS. CDR3 amino acids: CASSEYDSAETHNYGYTF. Written as DNA, the CDR3 is TGTGCCAGCAGTGAATATGATTCCGCAGAGACCCATAACTATGGCTACACCTTC.

The chain recombines TRBV19 with TRBJ2-7, with D possibly matching TRBD2 (5 bases). This CDR3 is 14 amino acids long. V lost 5 bases, J lost 2 bases, and 13 bases lay in between. Germline CDR1 reads LNHDA; CDR2 reads SQIVND (reference sequence). Written as DNA, the CDR3 is TGTGCCAGTAGTTTCGGGCTAGCAGCCTACGAGCAGTACTTC. It yields the protein CASSFGLAAYEQYF.

Only one count was recorded for this clone. The chain is built from TRBV7-8 and TRBJ2-4, with 9 bases aligning to TRBD2. The germline V gene has CDR1 SGHVS and CDR2 FQNEAQ. V gave up 1 base and J gave up 0 bases; unmatched junction bases: 7. This CDR3 spans 18 amino acids. CDR3 residues: CASSLGLAGARAKNIQYF. CDR3 nucleotides: TGTGCCAGCAGCTTAGGATTAGCGGGGGCCCGAGCCAAAAACATTCAGTACTTC.